This T cell receptor (beta chain) was profiled in a study of T cell repertoires in cytomegalovirus infection. Study overall: Public TCR beta signatures were indicative of both CMV infection and a matching HLA type. Study-level points and caveats: HLA-C-restricted CMV clonotypes gave the most frequent clonotype in two of eight donors. Cumulative public TCR beta family frequency identified CMV carriers with the relevant HLA.

Trimming pared 3 bases from V and 6 bases from J, leaving 12 bases between. The CDR3 length is 13 residues. The germline CDR1 and CDR2 sequences are SGHNT and YENEEA. In this sample, this clonotype turned up a few times. Its antigen remains unknown. Each CDR3 protein is one row after TCRdb ran MiXCR on the reads. The sample holds under 150,000 distinct CDR3 sequences, about 10% seen once. The source is a human donor in good health (CMV status not recorded). Some clones in this sample may be carry-over from other donors' samples. The sequenced sample was PBMCs. The rearrangement uses TRBV11-3 and TRBJ2-7; D possibly corresponds to TRBD1 (6 bases). CDR3 bases: TGTGCCAGCAGCTTCTCAGGGGCGCGCGAGCAGTACTTC. It specifies CASSFSGAREQYF.